The subject of this entry is one T cell receptor (beta chain). The antigen remains undetermined. The sample is drawn from a study of STAT3 mutations in large granular lymphocyte leukemia. Study at large: Approximately 40% of treated T-LGLL patients showed hematologic response to immunosuppression. General study points: Every T-cell large granular lymphocyte leukemia patient had at least one immunodominant TCR beta clonotype. Treatment regimens differed across patients between samplings. After therapy, about 30% of the 18 patients switched clonotypes, all new clones STAT3 wild type.

This CDR3 is built from 12 residues. The ends were cut back, 4 bases at V and 4 bases at J, with 6 bases in the middle. CDR1 and CDR2 from the germline V gene are KGHSH and LQKENI. Here immunoSEQ multiplex PCR was the method, and the copy in TCRdb shows in-frame clones only, minus some. This table has 5,000 or so clones, under 55% appearing once. The sequencing input was peripheral blood mononuclear cells. The rearrangement uses TRBV18 and TRBJ2-3, with D uncertain. The receptor was derived from a man between 60 and 70 years old with T-cell large granular lymphocyte leukemia. Some clones in this sample may be carry-over from other donors' samples. This CDR3 reads CASSQESDTQYF. DNA of the CDR3: TGTGCCAGCTCACAAGAATCAGATACGCAGTATTTT.